These 10 T cell receptor beta chains originate from one sample sequenced in a study of OX40 agonist ivuxolimab in advanced cancers. Clones were read by immunoSEQ multiplex PCR, and TCRdb kept only the in-frame ones, dropping some. The table lists about 15,000 clones, about 86% of them singletons. The specimen was CD4+ or CD8+ T cells sorted from blood, collected in a trial of the OX40 agonist ivuxolimab. All receptors come from an adult with an advanced solid tumor such as melanoma, head and neck, liver or kidney cancer.

The rearrangement uses TRBV7-8 and TRBJ2-2; D is ambiguous. Germline-derived CDR1 and CDR2 are SGHVS and FQNEAQ. The CDR3 sequence is 14 residues long. The V end was cut by 1 base, the J end by 4 bases, with 7 bases between. In nucleotides, the CDR3 is TGTGCCAGCAGCTTAGGTTCTCGCACCGGGGAGCTGTTTTTT. Encoded protein: CASSLGSRTGELFF.

The chain has TRBV7-2 and TRBJ1-2; 7 bases map to TRBD1. The J segment lost 6 bases and the V segment lost 2 bases, leaving 6 bases of the junction unmatched. CDR1 SGHTA and CDR2 FQGNSA come from the germline V gene. The CDR3 contains 14 residues. The CDR3 reads CASSLSDRVNGYTF. CDR3 DNA: TGTGCCAGCAGCTTATCAGACAGGGTGAATGGCTACACCTTC.

This chain uses TRBV7-2 with TRBJ2-1; 10 nucleotides align to TRBD2. The V and J ends lost 8 bases and 5 bases, in that order; junction bases with no gene match: 9. CDR1 is SGHTA and CDR2 is FQGNSA in the germline V gene. The CDR3 extends over 15 amino acids. CDR3 DNA: TGTGCCAGCCGGCCTAGCGGGGGTTCCCACAATGAGCAGTTCTTC. It yields the protein CASRPSGGSHNEQFF.

The chain has TRBV15 and TRBJ2-5, with 8 bases that match TRBD1. The V gene end was trimmed by 0 bases and the J gene end by 5 bases; junction bases not matched to a gene: 2. The germline V gene has CDR1 LNHNV and CDR2 YYDKDF (reference sequence). The CDR3 loop spans 14 amino acids. CDR3 residues: CATSRDRGPETQYF. The DNA of the CDR3 is TGTGCCACCAGCAGAGACAGGGGGCCGGAGACCCAGTACTTC.

The chain links TRBV5-1 to TRBJ1-4; 8 bases fit TRBD1. Germline CDR1 SGHRS, CDR2 YFSETQ. The trim removed 4 bases at V and 7 bases at J, leaving 9 bases unmatched. The CDR3 is made up of 15 amino acids. CDR3 DNA sequence: TGCGCCAGCAGCCGAACAGGGGGTAGGGGTGAAAAACTGTTTTTT. Amino acids: CASSRTGGRGEKLFF.

V and J are TRBV4-1 and TRBJ1-1, with D unresolved. Trimming took 0 bases from V and 1 from J, leaving 9 bases between them. Germline V gene lookup returns CDR1 MGHRA and CDR2 YSYEKL. There are 15 residues in the CDR3. The CDR3 reads CASSQEESRNTEAFF. CDR3 nucleotide sequence: TGCGCCAGCAGCCAAGAAGAGTCCAGGAACACTGAAGCTTTCTTT.

J is TRBJ1-2 and V is TRBV2; TRBD1 is a possible D gene (5 bases). Germline-derived CDR1 and CDR2 are SNHLY and FYNNEI. V shed 8 bases and J shed 7 bases, with 23 bases lying between them. This CDR3 spans 15 amino acids. In nucleotides, the CDR3 is TGTGCCAGCCGAACAACCTTCGACAGCTCGGGTGGCTACACCTTC. Its protein product is CASRTTFDSSGGYTF. Combining the CDR3 with reference TRBV2 and TRBJ1-2 gives the whole variable domain EPEVTQTPSHQVTQMGQEVILRCVPISNHLYFYWYRQILGQKVEFLVSFYNNEISEKSEIFDDQFSVERPDGSNFTLKIRSTKLEDSAMYFCASRTTFDSSGGYTFGSGTRLTVV.

The V and J genes are TRBV16 and TRBJ1-1, with a weak D call TRBD1 (5 bases). The CDR3 has 15 amino acids. V was cut by 3 bases and J by 4 bases, with 15 bases left in between. CDR1 and CDR2 (germline): KGHSY, FQNENV. The CDR3 reads CASSQGLQGSTEAFF. DNA for the CDR3: TGTGCCAGCAGCCAGGGGCTTCAAGGGAGCACTGAAGCTTTCTTT. Full variable domain (remainder filled in from reference TRBV16 and TRBJ1-1): GEEVAQTPKHLVRGEGQKAKLYCAPIKGHSYVFWYQQVLKNEFKFLISFQNENVFDETGMPKERFSAKCLPNSPCSLEIQATKLEDSAVYFCASSQGLQGSTEAFFGQGTRLTVV.

The chain recombines TRBV9 with TRBJ1-3; a possible D gene is TRBD1 (5 bases). This CDR3 contains 14 residues. The germline V and J ends were trimmed by 4 bases and 10 bases, with 18 bases remaining between them. CDR1 is SGDLS and CDR2 is YYNGEE in the germline V gene. In nucleotides, the CDR3 is TGTGCCAGCAGCATCGACCTGGGGGATGGAACCATATATTTT. Translating gives CASSIDLGDGTIYF.

The rearrangement joins TRBV6-5 to TRBJ2-7; TRBD1 matches 7 bases. Per the germline V gene, CDR1 is MNHEY and CDR2 is SVGAGI. The length of the CDR3 is 15 residues. After removal of 0 bases from V and 1 base from J, the junction contained 3 bases not matched to a gene. The CDR3 spells CASSYSGDSSYEQYF. The CDR3 region has the DNA TGTGCCAGCAGTTACTCGGGGGACAGTTCCTACGAGCAGTACTTC.